Listed below are T cell receptor beta chains from one sample, sequenced in a study of vaccination effects on CD4 cells after COVID-19. Profiled with immunoSEQ multiplex PCR; TCRdb holds only in-frame clones, not every one. This sample carries tens of thousands of clones, about four fifths of them seen once, and the ten largest clones take 6%. Antigens of these TCRs are unknown. Sequenced material: CD4+ T cells from PBMCs cultured with HCoV-OC43 spike peptides, taken before COVID-19 vaccination. These receptors all come from a human donor who received a COVID-19 vaccine. CDR3s include the opening cysteine and the closing phenylalanine or tryptophan. The D gene is left open where the match is weak. Expanded clones get a size class; other rows say once, few or many, or leave the size out.

d_call: .; j_call: TRBJ2-2; clone_size: .; v_call: TRBV27; cdr3_nt: TGTGCCAGCAGAGTTTCGGCTAACGCTCCCGGGGAGCTGTTTTTT; cdr3_aa: CASRVSANAPGELFF
d_call: TRBD1; j_call: TRBJ2-2; clone_size: .; v_call: TRBV4-1; cdr3_nt: TGCGCCACCCAGTCCTGGACAGGGGTTAGCACCGGGGAGCTGTTTTTT; cdr3_aa: CATQSWTGVSTGELFF
d_call: .; j_call: TRBJ1-2; clone_size: .; v_call: TRBV5-1; cdr3_nt: TGCGCCAGCAGCCAAGACAGCTTTAGTCACTATGGCTACACCTTC; cdr3_aa: CASSQDSFSHYGYTF
d_call: .; j_call: TRBJ1-1; clone_size: .; v_call: TRBV20-1; cdr3_nt: TGCAGTGCCAGAGGTTCGGGCGGAGCTTTCTTT; cdr3_aa: CSARGSGGAFF
d_call: TRBD2; j_call: TRBJ2-1; clone_size: .; v_call: TRBV7-3; cdr3_nt: TGTGCCAGCAGCTTAAAGGCTAGCGGGGGGTTATACAATGAGCAGTTCTTC; cdr3_aa: CASSLKASGGLYNEQFF
d_call: TRBD2; j_call: TRBJ2-3; clone_size: .; v_call: TRBV24-1; cdr3_nt: TGTGCCACCAGTGACCCCGGGACTAGCGGATTCGGCACAGATACGCAGTATTTT; cdr3_aa: CATSDPGTSGFGTDTQYF
d_call: .; j_call: TRBJ1-2; clone_size: few; v_call: TRBV19; cdr3_nt: TGTGCCAGTAGTTTTCAGGGGAAGGGTGGCTACACCTTC; cdr3_aa: CASSFQGKGGYTF
d_call: .; j_call: TRBJ1-1; clone_size: .; v_call: TRBV5-1; cdr3_nt: TGCGCCAGCAGTTTGGGGGCAGGGATGGACACTGAAGCTTTCTTT; cdr3_aa: CASSLGAGMDTEAFF
d_call: .; j_call: TRBJ1-3; clone_size: .; v_call: TRBV12-5; cdr3_nt: TGTGCTAGTGGTTTGGTATTAAGGGTATACACCATATATTTT; cdr3_aa: CASGLVLRVYTIYF
d_call: .; j_call: TRBJ1-2; clone_size: .; v_call: TRBV19; cdr3_nt: TGTGCCAGTAGTATTGTTCTGGGCACCGTAAGGGATGGCTACACCTTC; cdr3_aa: CASSIVLGTVRDGYTF
d_call: TRBD1; j_call: TRBJ1-1; clone_size: .; v_call: TRBV5-8; cdr3_nt: TGTGCCAGCAGCGACCCGGGACAGCTGAACACTGAAGCTTTCTTT; cdr3_aa: CASSDPGQLNTEAFF
d_call: .; j_call: TRBJ2-1; clone_size: .; v_call: TRBV19; cdr3_nt: TGTGCCAGTAGGCTGGGGGCCAATGAGCAGTTCTTC; cdr3_aa: CASRLGANEQFF
d_call: .; j_call: TRBJ1-1; clone_size: .; v_call: TRBV18; cdr3_nt: TGTGCCAGCTCACCGCGACAGACCCTCAGGGGTACTGAAGCTTTCTTT; cdr3_aa: CASSPRQTLRGTEAFF
d_call: TRBD1; j_call: TRBJ1-1; clone_size: once; v_call: TRBV10-2; cdr3_nt: TGCGCCAGCGGACAGGGGGCCGGCACTGAAGCTTTCTTT; cdr3_aa: CASGQGAGTEAFF
d_call: TRBD2; j_call: TRBJ2-5; clone_size: .; v_call: TRBV30; cdr3_nt: TGTGCCTCCACGACGGCCAGCGGGGGGGTGACCCAGTACTTC; cdr3_aa: CASTTASGGVTQYF
d_call: .; j_call: TRBJ2-3; clone_size: .; v_call: TRBV4-1; cdr3_nt: TGCGCCAGCAGCCAAGTATCAGGGGACGGAGATACGCAGTATTTT; cdr3_aa: CASSQVSGDGDTQYF
d_call: TRBD1; j_call: TRBJ1-2; clone_size: .; v_call: TRBV5-1; cdr3_nt: TGCGCCAGCAGCTTGGTAACAGGGGGCGACTATGGCTACACCTTC; cdr3_aa: CASSLVTGGDYGYTF
d_call: .; j_call: TRBJ1-6; clone_size: .; v_call: TRBV5-6; cdr3_nt: TGTGCCAGCAGCTTTGACAGGCGGAATTCACCCCTCCACTTT; cdr3_aa: CASSFDRRNSPLHF
d_call: .; j_call: TRBJ1-1; clone_size: few; v_call: TRBV5-8; cdr3_nt: TGTGCCAGCCCAGAGGGGATGCGGGGGTTAACGAACACTGAAGCTTTCTTT; cdr3_aa: CASPEGMRGLTNTEAFF
d_call: TRBD2; j_call: TRBJ2-2; clone_size: once; v_call: TRBV10-1; cdr3_nt: TGCGCCAGCAGTCCCCAGCGGGGGGTTACGAACACCGGGGAGCTGTTTTTT; cdr3_aa: CASSPQRGVTNTGELFF